These 29 T cell receptor beta chains share one sample of origin, sequenced in a study of human T cells and chemical hapten exposure. One entry per CDR3 protein results from TCRdb running MiXCR on the 5' RACE reads. The table has around 140,000 distinct CDR3 sequences, roughly 4% seen once. Researchers extracted total RNA from unfractionated whole blood. The receptors were gathered from a female donor in good health.

In this sample, this clonotype turned up many times. In DNA, the CDR3 is TGTGCCAGCAGCCAAGGGACAGGGGATACTGAAGCTTTCTTT. This encodes CASSQGTGDTEAFF. The chain carries TRBV3-1 and TRBJ1-1; 9 bases are shared with TRBD1. This CDR3 is built from 14 residues. Germline loops: CDR1 LGHDT, CDR2 YNNKEL (reference sequence). Trimming took 1 base from V and 5 from J; bases not matched to a gene: 2.

There are many counts of this clonotype. In DNA, the CDR3 is TGTGCCAGCAGTGCGGCGGAACGACACCGTAATGAAAAACTGTTTTTT. This codes for CASSAAERHRNEKLFF. The chain recombines TRBV2 with TRBJ1-4; no clear D gene. Per germline, CDR1 SNHLY and CDR2 FYNNEI. CDR3 length: 16 residues. With 4 bases removed from V and 4 bases from J, the gap between germline ends came to 16 bases.

This clonotype was recorded many times. The chain combines TRBV7-6 with TRBJ2-3, with D uncertain. The CDR3 is 12 residues long. V was cut by 4 bases and J by 1 base, with 3 bases left in between. Germline V gives CDR1 SGHVS, CDR2 FNYEAQ. The CDR3 nucleotides are TGTGCCAGCAGCTCACGCACAGATACGCAGTATTTT. Its protein product is CASSSRTDTQYF. The whole variable domain, remainder taken from reference TRBV7-6 and TRBJ2-3, is GAGVSQSPRYKVTKRGQDVALRCDPISGHVSLYWYRQALGQGPEFLTYFNYEAQQDKSGLPNDRFSAERPEGSISTLTIQRTEQRDSAMYRCASSSRTDTQYFGPGTRLTVL.

The table lists this clonotype with many counts. The V call is TRBV20-1, the J call TRBJ2-7; 8 nucleotides line up with TRBD1. Trimming took 5 bases from V and 4 from J; bases not matched to a gene: 7. Germline CDR1 DFQATT, CDR2 SNEGSKA (reference sequence). CDR3 length equals 13 residues. CDR3 DNA sequence: TGCAGTGCTCCGGACAGGGACTCTTACGAGCAGTACTTC. This sequence encodes CSAPDRDSYEQYF.

This clonotype was recorded at least ten times. This rearrangement joins TRBV5-1 to TRBJ2-7; 12 positions agree with TRBD2. There are 19 residues in the CDR3. The V gene end was trimmed by 0 bases and the J gene end by 3 bases; junction bases not matched to a gene: 13. Germline V gene data show CDR1 as SGHRS and CDR2 as YFSETQ. The DNA of the CDR3 is TGCGCCAGCAGCTTGGAGGTCCCAGACCTAGCGGGGGGGCTCTACGAGCAGTACTTC. This encodes CASSLEVPDLAGGLYEQYF.

This clonotype was seen repeatedly, ten times or more. This chain joins TRBV29-1 and TRBJ2-1; the D is unclear. The CDR3 sequence is 10 residues long. The V end lost 8 bases, the J end lost 8 bases, and 10 bases lay between the germline ends. The germline CDR1 and CDR2 sequences are SQVTM and ANQGSEA. The CDR3 loop is CSSYRDEQFF. In DNA, the CDR3 is TGCAGCTCGTATCGGGATGAGCAGTTCTTC.

This clonotype showed up many times. J is TRBJ2-1 and V is TRBV7-3; tentative D call: TRBD2 (6 bases). The CDR3 runs 20 residues. The V gene lost 2 bases and the J gene lost 0 bases, with 23 bases spanning the gap. Looked up from germline, CDR1 is SGHTA and CDR2 is FQGTGA. The CDR3 DNA follows: TGTGCCAGCAGCTTATCGGGACTCGGATACCTACGGAGCTCCTACAATGAGCAGTTCTTC. This translates into CASSLSGLGYLRSSYNEQFF. Using reference TRBV7-3 and TRBJ2-1 for the parts outside the CDR3, the full variable domain is GAGVSQTPSNKVTEKGKYVELRCDPISGHTALYWYRQSLGQGPEFLIYFQGTGAADDSGLPNDRFFAVRPEGSVSTLKIQRTERGDSAVYLCASSLSGLGYLRSSYNEQFFGPGTRLTVL.

The rearrangement joins TRBV9 to TRBJ2-3, with D perhaps TRBD2 (6 bases). Germline V gene lookup returns CDR1 SGDLS and CDR2 YYNGEE. The CDR3 has 15 residues. Trimming pared 1 base from V and 3 bases from J, leaving 12 bases between. In DNA form, the CDR3 reads TGTGCCAGCAGCGTAACCCAAGGGACTACAGATACGCAGTATTTT. This sequence encodes CASSVTQGTTDTQYF.

This clonotype was seen repeatedly, ten times or more. J is TRBJ2-7 and V is TRBV27, with D perhaps being TRBD1 or TRBD2 (5 bases each). The CDR3 is 12 residues long. V gave up 10 bases and J gave up 5 bases, with 15 bases separating them. CDR1 and CDR2 (germline): MNHEY, SMNVEV (reference sequence). The CDR3 loop is CANGTDGDEQYF. The DNA of the CDR3 is TGTGCCAACGGGACGGATGGGGACGAGCAGTACTTC.

This clonotype was observed at least ten times. The chain links TRBV5-1 to TRBJ1-1; perhaps TRBD1 as D (5 bases). V lost 1 base and J lost 6, with 10 bases in between. Per germline, CDR1 SGHRS and CDR2 YFSETQ. The CDR3 runs 13 residues. Here the CDR3 reads CASSLLGDSEAFF. As DNA, the CDR3 is TGCGCCAGCAGCTTGCTGGGGGATTCTGAAGCTTTCTTT.

The chain recombines TRBV12-3 or TRBV12-4 with TRBJ1-4; 9 bases are shared with TRBD1. CDR3 length: 20 residues. The V gene end was trimmed by 5 bases and the J gene end by 0 bases; junction bases not matched to a gene: 16. The DNA for the CDR3 is TGTGCCAGCAGTCACAGGGGGCTTATACGCGAGGTCCCAACTAATGAAAAACTGTTTTTT. This translates into CASSHRGLIREVPTNEKLFF.

This clonotype was seen only a few times. Here the CDR3 DNA reads TGCGCCAGCAGCTCGGACAGGGCTAACACTGAAGCTTTCTTT. Residues: CASSSDRANTEAFF. The chain combines TRBV5-1 with TRBJ1-1; 8 bases fit TRBD1. Trimming removed 3 bases from V and 2 bases from J; junction bases left unmatched: 3. The CDR3 is 14 amino acids. The germline gives CDR1 SGHRS, CDR2 YFSETQ.

The table lists this clonotype with many counts. This chain links TRBV28 with TRBJ2-3; 10 nucleotides match TRBD2. The length of the CDR3 is 22 residues. The germline V gene encodes CDR1 MDHEN and CDR2 SYDVKM. J gave up 0 bases and V 4 bases, and 22 bases lay outside the gene matches. CDR3 loop: CASSWGLSGGLLVRSSTDTQYF. The CDR3 nucleotides read TGTGCCAGCAGTTGGGGCCTTAGCGGGGGGTTACTGGTTCGTAGTAGCACAGATACGCAGTATTTT.

There are many counts of this clonotype. V usage is TRBV4-1 and J usage is TRBJ2-3, with D possibly being TRBD2 (5 bases). Between the trimmed V and J ends, which lost 2 bases and 1 base, there was a span of 7 bases. Germline loops: CDR1 MGHRA, CDR2 YSYEKL. CDR3 length: 14 amino acids. Written as DNA, the CDR3 is TGCGCCAGCAGCCAAATGCGGGGCACAGATACGCAGTATTTT. It is translated as CASSQMRGTDTQYF.

The chain uses TRBV5-6 and TRBJ1-5; no clear D. The CDR3 sequence is 19 residues long. Trimming cost V 2 bases and J 0 bases, with 21 bases left between them. Germline loops: CDR1 SGHDT, CDR2 YYEEEE. The chain's CDR3 is CASSFYGVTTDYSNQPQHF. The CDR3 DNA sequence: TGTGCCAGCAGCTTTTATGGGGTTACGACTGATTATAGCAATCAGCCCCAGCATTTT.

The chain recombines TRBV18 with TRBJ1-2; 7 bases are a match to TRBD1. The V gene's germline CDR1 is KGHSH and CDR2 LQKENI. The CDR3 spans 14 residues. V trimming: 1 base; J trimming: 4 bases; junction bases outside the gene matches: 3. The CDR3 DNA reads TGTGCCAGCTCACCACTACAGGGGACCTATGGCTACACCTTC. It codes for CASSPLQGTYGYTF.

This clonotype was counted many times. The chain carries TRBV29-1 and TRBJ1-6, with D tentatively TRBD1 (6 bases). Trimming cost V 6 bases and J 6 bases, with 12 bases left between them. There are 13 residues in the CDR3. In germline, CDR1 is SQVTM, CDR2 ANQGSEA. The CDR3 loop is CSVRTASNSPLHF. The DNA of the CDR3 is TGCAGCGTCCGGACAGCCAGTAATTCACCCCTCCACTTT.

This clonotype showed up many times. CDR3 coding DNA: TGTGCCAGCAGTAAGGAACAGGGGAACACTGAAGCTTTCTTT. This sequence encodes CASSKEQGNTEAFF. The chain has TRBV6-4 and TRBJ1-1, with TRBD1 as a possible D gene (6 bases). The germline gives CDR1 MRHNA, CDR2 SNTAGT. The CDR3 sequence is 14 residues long. Deletions cut 5 bases from V and 1 base from J, with 11 bases between.

This clonotype was seen a handful of times. V and J are TRBV7-3 and TRBJ2-2; 8 bases are a match to TRBD1. Germline loops: CDR1 SGHTA, CDR2 FQGTGA. V was clipped by 7 bases and J by 7 bases; unmatched bases: 11. The CDR3 has 15 residues. Here the CDR3 DNA reads TGTGCCAGCACCCCGACAGGGGTCGGTGGCGGGGAGCTGTTTTTT. Translating it yields CASTPTGVGGGELFF. Using reference TRBV7-3 and TRBJ2-2 for the parts outside the CDR3, the full variable domain is GAGVSQTPSNKVTEKGKYVELRCDPISGHTALYWYRQSLGQGPEFLIYFQGTGAADDSGLPNDRFFAVRPEGSVSTLKIQRTERGDSAVYLCASTPTGVGGGELFFGEGSRLTVL.

The chain employs TRBV30 and TRBJ2-7; TRBD1 agrees at 12 bases. V lost 0 bases, J lost 2 bases, and 2 bases stayed unmatched. Per the germline V gene, CDR1 is GTSNPN and CDR2 is SVGIG (reference sequence). The CDR3 length is 15 residues. In DNA form, the CDR3 reads TGTGCCTGGAGTGTAGGGGACAGGGGGCCCTACGAGCAGTACTTC. Translation gives CAWSVGDRGPYEQYF.

The chain carries TRBV4-2 and TRBJ1-1, with 11 bases that match TRBD1. In germline, CDR1 is LGHNA, CDR2 YNFKEQ. This CDR3 comprises 15 residues. The junction had 4 bases not matched to a gene; V was cut back by 0 bases and J by 7 bases. The CDR3 DNA reads as TGTGCCAGCAGCCAAGAAGGGACAGGGGGTTATGAAGCTTTCTTT. Translated: CASSQEGTGGYEAFF.

This clonotype has only a few counts. The chain carries TRBV5-1 and TRBJ2-5, with D perhaps TRBD2 (6 bases). CDR3 length equals 12 residues. The ends were cut back, 2 bases at V and 13 bases at J, with 15 bases in the middle. Germline V lookup: CDR1 SGHRS, CDR2 YFSETQ. As DNA, the CDR3 is TGCGCCAGCAGCTTACCACCTAGCGATGTGTACTTC. Translation gives CASSLPPSDVYF.

Regarding this clonotype: A read error may be the cause here, since a much bigger clone is one base away. This rearrangement joins TRBV5-1 to TRBJ1-3; no reliable D call. Per germline, CDR1 SGHRS and CDR2 YFSETQ. The CDR3 covers 15 residues. The CDR3 DNA reads TGCGCCAGCAGCTTGGCCTCGAGCTCTGGAAACACCATGTATTTT. Encoded protein: CASSLASSSGNTMYF.

Ten or more counts support this clonotype. The gene calls are TRBV20-1 and TRBJ2-7; 9 nucleotides align to TRBD1. Germline assignment: CDR1 DFQATT and CDR2 SNEGSKA (reference sequence). The ends lost 0 bases at V and 0 bases at J; junction bases unmatched: 9. This CDR3 has 17 amino acids. CDR3 DNA: TGCAGTGCTAGAGATCGGGCCCCGGACAGGGGCTCCTACGAGCAGTACTTC. Residues: CSARDRAPDRGSYEQYF.

This chain joins TRBV20-1 and TRBJ2-3; TRBD2 agrees at 8 bases. Germline trimming cut 3 bases from V and 2 bases from J; bases unmatched to any gene: 7. The germline CDR1 and CDR2 sequences are DFQATT and SNEGSKA (reference sequence). The CDR3 contains 15 residues. The CDR3 reads CSASNRGGVTDTQYF. The CDR3 DNA reads as TGCAGTGCTAGTAATCGGGGGGGCGTCACAGATACGCAGTATTTT.

This clonotype was observed at least ten times. The rearrangement links TRBV7-2 to TRBJ1-5; D may be TRBD1 (6 bases). Germline V gene sequence: CDR1 SGHTA, CDR2 FQGNSA. This CDR3 is 14 amino acids long. The ends were cut back, 7 bases at V and 6 bases at J, with 16 bases in the middle. The DNA of the CDR3 is TGTGCCAGCACCCCCGAGGGGGTCGGTCAGCCCCAGCATTTT. Translating it yields CASTPEGVGQPQHF.

This clonotype was picked up many times. V and J are TRBV4-2 and TRBJ2-3; a possible D gene is TRBD2 (6 bases). V dropped 4 bases and J dropped 1 base, with 18 bases sitting between them. The CDR3 contains 17 residues. In germline, CDR1 is LGHNA, CDR2 YNFKEQ. CDR3 protein: CASSPPRGGAGTDTQYF. The DNA of the CDR3 is TGTGCCAGCAGCCCCCCCCGGGGCGGGGCTGGCACAGATACGCAGTATTTT.

This clonotype has only a few counts. The chain couples TRBV5-6 to TRBJ2-2, with 8 positions matching TRBD1. Germline CDR1 SGHDT, CDR2 YYEEEE. The CDR3 totals 15 residues. V trimming: 4 bases; J trimming: 6 bases; junction bases outside the gene matches: 8. DNA of the CDR3: TGTGCCAGCAGCCCCAGGACAGGGTTGGCCGGGGAGCTGTTTTTT. Translating gives CASSPRTGLAGELFF.

In this sample, this clonotype turned up many times. The chain recombines TRBV7-2 with TRBJ1-1; a possible D gene is TRBD1 (5 bases). Germline lookup yields CDR1 SGHTA and CDR2 FQGNSA. The CDR3 runs to 14 residues. The V end lost 2 bases, the J end lost 5 bases, and 12 bases lay between the germline ends. The CDR3 DNA sequence: TGTGCCAGCAGCTTATGGGGCCCAAAGACTGAAGCTTTCTTT. This encodes CASSLWGPKTEAFF.